This passage covers 10 T cell receptor beta chains from one sample sequenced in a study of cytomegalovirus exposure and HLA in healthy donors. PCR used 60 Vbeta primers and 13 Jbeta primers. Only in-frame clones appear in the TCRdb table, and some are missing; sequencing was by immunoSEQ multiplex PCR. The sample records a few hundred thousand clones, nearly 95% being singletons. Sequenced material: PBMCs. The receptor set was obtained from a girl aged 2-15 years in good health and CMV-seronegative.

V usage is TRBV4-1 and J usage is TRBJ2-7; 10 bases line up with TRBD2. CDR1 and CDR2 (germline): MGHRA, YSYEKL. CDR3 length equals 14 residues. J gave up 5 bases and V 1 base, and 2 bases lay outside the gene matches. CDR3 region: CASSQVLAGDEQYF. Written as DNA, the CDR3 is TGCGCCAGCAGCCAAGTTCTAGCGGGAGACGAGCAGTACTTC.

This clone was counted a single time. V and J are TRBV7-9 and TRBJ1-1; possible D gene TRBD1, 5 bases. V lost 1 base to trimming and J lost 4 bases, with 16 bases between them. The CDR3 is made up of 16 amino acids. The germline V gene has CDR1 SEHNR and CDR2 FQNEAQ (reference sequence). The CDR3: CASSLEGSGWATEAFF. The DNA for the CDR3 is TGTGCCAGCAGCTTAGAAGGATCAGGGTGGGCCACTGAAGCTTTCTTT.

The rearrangement uses TRBV6-5 and TRBJ2-7, with D possibly TRBD1 on 6 matching bases. Germline values: CDR1 MNHEY, CDR2 SVGAGI. The CDR3 totals 14 residues. Trimming stripped 2 bases from V and 3 bases from J, with 11 bases between. CDR3 sequence: CASSYPGQNYEQYF. The CDR3 nucleotides are TGTGCCAGCAGTTACCCCGGACAGAACTACGAGCAGTACTTC.

The chain is built from TRBV5-1 and TRBJ2-5, with 12 bases lining up with TRBD2. Judging by the DNA end, TRBJ2-7 fits better; the J call may be wrong. The length of the CDR3 is 18 residues. Germline values: CDR1 SGHRS, CDR2 YFSETQ. The CDR3 loop reads CASSLVTSGRYGSYEQYF. The DNA of the CDR3 is TGCGCCAGCAGCTTGGTTACTAGCGGGAGGTACGGCTCCTACGAGCAGTACTTC.

The chain combines TRBV6-5 with TRBJ1-1; 9 bases line up with TRBD1. The length of the CDR3 is 14 residues. CDR1 MNHEY and CDR2 SVGAGI come from the germline V gene. V was pared by 2 bases and J by 4 bases, with 2 bases of the junction left unmatched. The CDR3 nucleotides are TGTGCCAGCAGTTACCTGGGACAGGGCACTGAAGCTTTCTTT. It encodes CASSYLGQGTEAFF.

This clone was counted once. The chain is built from TRBV15 and TRBJ1-1; perhaps TRBD1 as D (5 bases). Trimming removed 9 bases from V and 1 base from J, with 9 bases in between. In germline, CDR1 is LNHNV, CDR2 YYDKDF (reference sequence). The CDR3 runs to 12 residues. CDR3 protein: CATGHRNTEAFF. The CDR3 nucleotides are TGTGCCACAGGACACAGGAACACTGAAGCTTTCTTT.

In this sample, this clone turned up once. The chain uses TRBV9 and TRBJ2-1; 9 bases line up with TRBD1. V shed 0 bases, J shed 8 bases, and the junction held 3 bases outside the gene matches. The CDR3 spans 14 residues. From germline, CDR1 is SGDLS and CDR2 YYNGEE. CDR3 loop: CASSVGTGGHEQFF. DNA for the CDR3: TGTGCCAGCAGCGTAGGAACAGGGGGCCATGAGCAGTTCTTC.

V gene TRBV27 combines with J gene TRBJ2-1; no firm D call. Deletions cut 6 bases from V and 13 bases from J, with 19 bases between. The CDR3 consists of 13 residues. Germline loops: CDR1 MNHEY, CDR2 SMNVEV (reference sequence). The CDR3 sequence: CASSPTQYGPQFF. The CDR3 DNA follows: TGTGCCAGCAGCCCAACCCAGTATGGCCCCCAGTTCTTC.

The chain recombines TRBV7-6 with TRBJ1-4; D is uncertain. The V end lost 1 base, the J end lost 4 bases, and 19 bases lay between the germline ends. CDR3 length equals 18 residues. The germline V gene has CDR1 SGHVS and CDR2 FNYEAQ. The CDR3 coding sequence is TGTGCCAGCAGCTTAGTTAAAACAGCCAGAACGCTTAATGAAAAACTGTTTTTT. Translated: CASSLVKTARTLNEKLFF.

This chain connects TRBV5-1 to TRBJ1-2; 10 bases fit TRBD1. The CDR3 extends over 15 amino acids. Germline V gene data show CDR1 as SGHRS and CDR2 as YFSETQ. V was pared by 4 bases and J by 6 bases, with 9 bases of the junction left unmatched. CDR3 loop: CASSETGGAQDGYTF. The CDR3 DNA reads TGCGCCAGCAGCGAGACAGGGGGCGCCCAGGATGGCTACACCTTC.